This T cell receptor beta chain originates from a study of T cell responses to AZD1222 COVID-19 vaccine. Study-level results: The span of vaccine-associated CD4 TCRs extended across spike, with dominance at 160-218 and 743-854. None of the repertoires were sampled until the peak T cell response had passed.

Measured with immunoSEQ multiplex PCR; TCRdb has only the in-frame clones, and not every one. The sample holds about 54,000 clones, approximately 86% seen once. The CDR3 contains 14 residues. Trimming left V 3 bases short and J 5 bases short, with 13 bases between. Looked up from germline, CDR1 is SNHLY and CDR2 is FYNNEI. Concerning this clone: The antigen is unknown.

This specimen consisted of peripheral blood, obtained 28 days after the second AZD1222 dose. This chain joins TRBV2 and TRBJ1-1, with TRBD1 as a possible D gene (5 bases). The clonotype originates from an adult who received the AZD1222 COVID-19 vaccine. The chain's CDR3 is CASSEAGRGTEAFF. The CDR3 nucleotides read TGTGCCAGCAGTGAGGCAGGGAGGGGAACTGAAGCTTTCTTT.